A selection of T cell receptor beta chains follows, all from one sample in a study of T cell repertoires in cytomegalovirus infection. No cognate antigen is known for these TCRs. TCRdb ran MiXCR on the reads and lists one entry per CDR3 protein. The sample records roughly 110,000 distinct CDR3 sequences, around 10% being singletons. Sequenced input: PBMCs, sequenced either directly or after in vitro stimulation (not recorded which). Receptor source: a human donor in good health (CMV status not recorded). Some clones in this sample may be carry-over from other donors' samples. Each CDR3 is given with its conserved first and last residue. D genes are given only for firm matches. Size is omitted from some rows. Given values are once, few, many or a class for expanded clones.

clone size: many; V gene: TRBV7-2; D gene: TRBD1; J gene: TRBJ1-2; CDR3 DNA: TGTGCCAGCAGCTTTAAGGGGGCGCGCGGCTACACCTTC; CDR3 protein: CASSFKGARGYTF
clone size: .; V gene: TRBV7-9; D gene: .; J gene: TRBJ1-5; CDR3 DNA: TGTGCCAGCAGCCCAATTCAGGGGAAACCTCGGCCCCAGCATTTT; CDR3 protein: CASSPIQGKPRPQHF
clone size: many; V gene: TRBV19; D gene: TRBD1; J gene: TRBJ2-5; CDR3 DNA: TGTGCCAGTAGTAACCGGGACAGGGATGGGCAAGAGACCCAGTACTTC; CDR3 protein: CASSNRDRDGQETQYF
clone size: many; V gene: TRBV7-2; D gene: .; J gene: TRBJ1-2; CDR3 DNA: TGTGCCAGCAGCTTAATGGTCCAGAACTATGGCTACACCTTC; CDR3 protein: CASSLMVQNYGYTF
clone size: many; V gene: TRBV7-8; D gene: TRBD1; J gene: TRBJ2-4; CDR3 DNA: TGTGCCAGCAGCAAGAGACAGGGGAAAAACATTCAGTACTTC; CDR3 protein: CASSKRQGKNIQYF
clone size: few; V gene: TRBV29-1; D gene: .; J gene: TRBJ1-1; CDR3 DNA: TGCAGCGTGACCCGGTACGGGGGGTCTGGCACTGAAGCTTTCTTT; CDR3 protein: CSVTRYGGSGTEAFF
clone size: few; V gene: TRBV6-2/TRBV6-3; D gene: TRBD1; J gene: TRBJ1-3; CDR3 DNA: TGTGCCAGCAGTGCCTCCGGGACAGGAGGAAACACCATATATTTT; CDR3 protein: CASSASGTGGNTIYF
clone size: many; V gene: TRBV2; D gene: .; J gene: TRBJ1-5; CDR3 DNA: TGTGCCAGCAGTCCACGAACGGGGGGCAATCAGCCCCAGCATTTT; CDR3 protein: CASSPRTGGNQPQHF
clone size: few; V gene: TRBV27; D gene: .; J gene: TRBJ1-5; CDR3 DNA: TGTGCCAGCAGTCCTCAGGCCGATACTAATCAGCCCCAGCATTTT; CDR3 protein: CASSPQADTNQPQHF
clone size: .; V gene: TRBV19; D gene: TRBD1; J gene: TRBJ2-1; CDR3 DNA: TGTGCCAGTACCGGACAGGGTGTCCATGAGCAGTTCTTC; CDR3 protein: CASTGQGVHEQFF
clone size: many; V gene: TRBV5-1; D gene: TRBD2; J gene: TRBJ2-5; CDR3 DNA: TGCGCCAGCAGCGCGGGACTAGCCAATAACTATAAAGAGACCCAGTACTTC; CDR3 protein: CASSAGLANNYKETQYF
clone size: .; V gene: TRBV27; D gene: .; J gene: TRBJ2-1; CDR3 DNA: TGTGCCAGCAGTTTACTGGAAAAGTTTAGCTCCTACAATGAGCAGTTCTTC; CDR3 protein: CASSLLEKFSSYNEQFF
clone size: many; V gene: TRBV2; D gene: .; J gene: TRBJ1-5; CDR3 DNA: TGTGCCAGCAGTGATCAAGATAATCAGCCCCAGCATTTT; CDR3 protein: CASSDQDNQPQHF
clone size: .; V gene: TRBV6-6; D gene: TRBD1; J gene: TRBJ1-2; CDR3 DNA: TGTGCCAGCAACACAGGACAGGGCGACTATGGCTACACCTTC; CDR3 protein: CASNTGQGDYGYTF
clone size: many; V gene: TRBV7-8; D gene: TRBD1; J gene: TRBJ1-2; CDR3 DNA: TGTGCCAGCAGCGCCGGGACAGGGGGCAACTATGGCTACACCTTC; CDR3 protein: CASSAGTGGNYGYTF
clone size: few; V gene: TRBV12-5; D gene: TRBD2; J gene: TRBJ2-5; CDR3 DNA: TGTGCTAGTTCTAGCGGGAGTATGGAGACCCAGTACTTC; CDR3 protein: CASSSGSMETQYF
clone size: few; V gene: TRBV20-1; D gene: .; J gene: TRBJ1-2; CDR3 DNA: TGCAGTGCTGAAACAGTTAACTATGGCTACACCTTC; CDR3 protein: CSAETVNYGYTF
clone size: few; V gene: TRBV12-3/TRBV12-4; D gene: .; J gene: TRBJ1-1; CDR3 DNA: TGTGCCAGCAGTAGGCGGGTGAACACTGAAGCTTTCTTT; CDR3 protein: CASSRRVNTEAFF
clone size: .; V gene: TRBV19; D gene: TRBD1; J gene: TRBJ1-1; CDR3 DNA: TGTGCCAGTAGTACCCCCTACAGGGGCGCCGAAATGAACACTGAAGCTTTCTTT; CDR3 protein: CASSTPYRGAEMNTEAFF
clone size: many; V gene: TRBV6-2/TRBV6-3; D gene: .; J gene: TRBJ2-2; CDR3 DNA: TGTGCCAGCACAGAACAGGTGGCCGGGGAGCTGTTTTTT; CDR3 protein: CASTEQVAGELFF
clone size: .; V gene: TRBV6-2/TRBV6-3; D gene: TRBD2; J gene: TRBJ2-5; CDR3 DNA: TGTGCCAGCAGTCGCCGTGGCGGGAGACAAGAGACCCAGTACTTC; CDR3 protein: CASSRRGGRQETQYF
clone size: many; V gene: TRBV7-9; D gene: .; J gene: TRBJ2-5; CDR3 DNA: TGTGCCAGCAGCGGATGGGACATACAAGAGACCCAGTACTTC; CDR3 protein: CASSGWDIQETQYF
clone size: .; V gene: TRBV20-1; D gene: TRBD2; J gene: TRBJ2-1; CDR3 DNA: TGCAGTGCCCCTCGGGGAGGGCCTAGGAATGAGCAGTTCTTC; CDR3 protein: CSAPRGGPRNEQFF
clone size: many; V gene: TRBV7-2; D gene: .; J gene: TRBJ1-2; CDR3 DNA: TGTGCCAGCAGCCCTCCAGGCAGGAACTATGGCTACACCTTC; CDR3 protein: CASSPPGRNYGYTF
clone size: few; V gene: TRBV23-1; D gene: .; J gene: TRBJ2-2; CDR3 DNA: TGCGCCAGCAGGACCGGGGGAGGCGGGGAGCTGTTTTTT; CDR3 protein: CASRTGGGGELFF
clone size: .; V gene: TRBV5-1; D gene: TRBD2; J gene: TRBJ2-1; CDR3 DNA: TGCGCCAGCAGCTGGACTAGCGGGAGGGTAGAAGAGCAGTTCTTC; CDR3 protein: CASSWTSGRVEEQFF
clone size: few; V gene: TRBV6-5; D gene: TRBD2; J gene: TRBJ2-5; CDR3 DNA: TGTGCCAGCAGTTACTCCACGGGAGGGCCGGTAATTCGCGAGACCCAGTACTTC; CDR3 protein: CASSYSTGGPVIRETQYF
clone size: many; V gene: TRBV12-3/TRBV12-4; D gene: TRBD1; J gene: TRBJ2-3; CDR3 DNA: TGTGCCAGCAGATCGGACAGGGGGCGAAATACGCAGTATTTT; CDR3 protein: CASRSDRGRNTQYF
clone size: many; V gene: TRBV11-1; D gene: TRBD1; J gene: TRBJ2-7; CDR3 DNA: TGTGCCAGCAGCTCCCAGGGACAGGGGGCTCTCCCCGCCTTC; CDR3 protein: CASSSQGQGALPAF
clone size: .; V gene: TRBV3-1; D gene: .; J gene: TRBJ1-1; CDR3 DNA: TGTGTCAGCAGCCAATCCGAATACACTGAAGCTTTCTTT; CDR3 protein: CVSSQSEYTEAFF
clone size: many; V gene: TRBV5-4; D gene: .; J gene: TRBJ1-1; CDR3 DNA: TGTGCCAGCAGCCTCCCGGGGTTGAACACTGAAGCTTTCTTT; CDR3 protein: CASSLPGLNTEAFF
clone size: .; V gene: TRBV14; D gene: .; J gene: TRBJ1-1; CDR3 DNA: TGTGCCAGCAGCCAAGATCCCGGGAGAGCTGAAGCTTTCTTT; CDR3 protein: CASSQDPGRAEAFF
clone size: .; V gene: TRBV6-2/TRBV6-3; D gene: .; J gene: TRBJ2-3; CDR3 DNA: TGTGCCAGCAGTTACTCGATCCACCCTCAGGCGCAGTATTTT; CDR3 protein: CASSYSIHPQAQYF
clone size: few; V gene: TRBV19; D gene: TRBD2; J gene: TRBJ2-1; CDR3 DNA: TGTGCCAGCTCCGCCGGGGCGGGAGGTTACAATGAGCAGTTCTTC; CDR3 protein: CASSAGAGGYNEQFF
clone size: many; V gene: TRBV7-8; D gene: TRBD2; J gene: TRBJ2-1; CDR3 DNA: TGTGCCAGCAGCAAAAAACGGGGACTAGCGGGAGGCGATGAGCAGTTCTTC; CDR3 protein: CASSKKRGLAGGDEQFF
clone size: many; V gene: TRBV7-2; D gene: .; J gene: TRBJ1-2; CDR3 DNA: TGTGCCAGCAGCTTAAGGGGCCGGGGCGGCTATGGCTACACCTTC; CDR3 protein: CASSLRGRGGYGYTF
clone size: few; V gene: TRBV7-9; D gene: .; J gene: TRBJ2-1; CDR3 DNA: TGTGCCAGCAGCTCCCCGGCACTCAATGAGCAGTTCTTC; CDR3 protein: CASSSPALNEQFF
clone size: many; V gene: TRBV7-8; D gene: TRBD1; J gene: TRBJ1-5; CDR3 DNA: TGTGCCAGCAGCCCGGGGGGGACAGGGGGCAATCAGCCCCAGCATTTT; CDR3 protein: CASSPGGTGGNQPQHF
clone size: few; V gene: TRBV27; D gene: .; J gene: TRBJ2-7; CDR3 DNA: TGTGCCACCCTGGGTAGCCACTACGAGCAGTACTTC; CDR3 protein: CATLGSHYEQYF